Listed here are 15 T cell receptor beta chains from one sample, sequenced in a study of cytomegalovirus exposure and HLA in healthy donors. Researchers ran the PCR with 60 Vbeta and 13 Jbeta primers. Generated by immunoSEQ multiplex PCR, the TCRdb table keeps only in-frame clones and is missing some. The top ten hold approximately 4.4% of the sample, which has around 150,000 clones, roughly three quarters seen once. The sample taken for sequencing was PBMCs. The receptors were gathered from a man aged 18 to 30 in good health and CMV-seropositive.

This chain connects TRBV10-3 to TRBJ2-1, with 11 bases identical to TRBD2. The germline V gene has CDR1 ENHRY and CDR2 SYGVKD. The CDR3 sequence is 14 residues long. The V and J ends lost 7 bases and 8 bases, in that order; junction bases with no gene match: 7. The CDR3 here is CAITQLAGVDEQFF. The CDR3 coding sequence is TGTGCCATCACTCAACTAGCGGGAGTGGATGAGCAGTTCTTC.

V and J are TRBV10-1 and TRBJ1-5; no firm D call. The CDR3 consists of 15 residues. The germline gives CDR1 WNHNN, CDR2 SYGVQD (reference sequence). V lost 2 bases and J 2 bases, leaving 10 bases between the germline ends. The CDR3 nucleotides are TGCGCCAGCAGTGAGAGGATAGGAGGCAATCAGCCCCAGCATTTT. Residues: CASSERIGGNQPQHF.

The genes are TRBV19 and TRBJ1-1; TRBD1 matches 7 bases. Germline trimming cut 4 bases from V and 3 bases from J; bases unmatched to any gene: 8. CDR1 and CDR2 (germline): LNHDA, SQIVND (reference sequence). The length of the CDR3 is 15 residues. The CDR3 region is CASSTDRDWDTEAFF. The CDR3 DNA follows: TGTGCCAGTAGTACCGACAGGGATTGGGACACTGAAGCTTTCTTT.

The rearrangement joins TRBV4-1 to TRBJ1-2, with D possibly matching TRBD1 (6 bases). Germline loops: CDR1 MGHRA, CDR2 YSYEKL. V gave up 2 bases and J gave up 7 bases, with 14 bases separating them. This CDR3 spans 14 amino acids. The CDR3 spells CASSQNRDGGGYTF. The CDR3 DNA reads TGCGCCAGCAGCCAAAACAGGGACGGCGGTGGCTACACCTTC.

The chain uses TRBV18 and TRBJ2-7, with TRBD2 matching over 7 bases. This CDR3 comprises 14 residues. With 6 bases clipped from V and 1 base from J, the junction kept 6 bases outside the gene matches. CDR1 KGHSH and CDR2 LQKENI come from the germline V gene. DNA for the CDR3: TGTGCCAGCTCCCTCAGCGGGGTATCCTACGAGCAGTACGTC. Amino acid sequence: CASSLSGVSYEQYV.

The chain employs TRBV5-1 and TRBJ1-2; 9 nucleotides line up with TRBD1. The CDR3 has 14 residues. Germline trimming cut 0 bases from V and 8 bases from J; bases unmatched to any gene: 5. Germline CDR1 is SGHRS and CDR2 is YFSETQ. CDR3 sequence (DNA): TGCGCCAGCAGCTTGGCTTGGACAGGGGAGGGCTACACCTTC. It encodes CASSLAWTGEGYTF.

This clone came up a few times. The V and J genes are TRBV7-9 and TRBJ2-5; possibly TRBD2 for D (5 bases). Germline CDR1 is SEHNR and CDR2 is FQNEAQ (reference sequence). Trimming stripped 9 bases from V and 1 base from J, with 9 bases between. The CDR3 length is 12 residues. As DNA, the CDR3 is TGTGCCAGTGCAGGACTCCAAGAGACCCAGTACTTC. This codes for CASAGLQETQYF.

A remark on this clone: The junction and the germline gene differ at one end; a read error may be behind it. Other DNA sequences within the sample encode an identical CDR3. V gene TRBV14 combines with J gene TRBJ1-1; D may be TRBD1 (5 bases). This CDR3 has 13 amino acids. Germline CDR1 SGHDN, CDR2 FVKESK. The CDR3 DNA follows: TGTGCCAGCAGTCAGGGCCACGGGACTGAAGCCTTCTTT. It codes for CASSQGHGTEAFF.

This chain connects TRBV7-6 to TRBJ1-1, with D hard to call. The CDR3 contains 14 residues. Deletions cut 1 base from V and 2 bases from J, with 8 bases between. Germline CDR1 SGHVS, CDR2 FNYEAQ. The CDR3 DNA sequence: TGTGCCAGCAGCTTAGTTGAGGGAAACACTGAAGCTTTCTTT. As protein: CASSLVEGNTEAFF.

This chain connects TRBV5-1 to TRBJ1-1, with no clear D. V shed 2 bases and J shed 1 base, with 12 bases lying between them. CDR3 length equals 15 residues. Germline loops: CDR1 SGHRS, CDR2 YFSETQ. CDR3: CASSFRRAGNTEAFF. Here the CDR3 DNA reads TGCGCCAGCAGCTTCAGGAGGGCGGGGAACACTGAAGCTTTCTTT.

The chain is built from TRBV5-6 and TRBJ2-7; tentatively, D is TRBD1 (6 bases). V was cut by 3 bases and J by 1 base, with 8 bases left in between. The CDR3 contains 13 residues. The V gene's germline CDR1 is SGHDT and CDR2 YYEEEE. CDR3 region: CASSYTGSYEQYV. The DNA of the CDR3 is TGTGCCAGCAGCTACACAGGGTCCTACGAGCAGTACGTC.

A few counts support this clone. The chain is built from TRBV25-1 and TRBJ1-3, with D possibly TRBD1 on 6 matching bases. Germline CDR1 reads MGHDK; CDR2 reads SYGVNS. This CDR3 is 15 amino acids long. The V end was cut by 4 bases, the J end by 0 bases, with 10 bases between. This CDR3 is CASSVTGSSGNTIYF. The CDR3 DNA is TGTGCCAGCAGTGTGACAGGATCCTCTGGAAACACCATATATTTT. Complete variable domain (other parts from reference TRBV25-1 and TRBJ1-3): EADIYQTPRYLVIGTGKKITLECSQTMGHDKMYWYQQDPGMELHLIHYSYGVNSTEKGDLSSESTVSRIRTEHFPLTLESARPSHTSQYLCASSVTGSSGNTIYFGEGSWLTVV.

Notes on this clone: Other DNA sequences in the same sample also yield this CDR3. This chain links TRBV11-3 with TRBJ1-1; no definite D call. CDR3 length: 12 residues. CDR1 and CDR2 from the germline V gene are SGHNT and YENEEA. The germline V and J ends were trimmed by 0 bases and 6 bases, with 5 bases remaining between them. DNA for the CDR3: TGTGCCAGCAGCTTAGACAGCGCTGAAGCTTTCTTT. Residues: CASSLDSAEAFF.

CDR3 sequence: CASSLESVYGYTF. The CDR3, as DNA: TGCGCCAGCAGCTTGGAATCTGTCTATGGCTACACCTTC. This rearrangement joins TRBV5-1 to TRBJ1-2; D is unresolved. The CDR3 totals 13 residues. Trimming removed 0 bases at V and 4 bases at J, with 7 bases between. CDR1 SGHRS and CDR2 YFSETQ come from the germline V gene.

This clone came up a few times. CDR3 nucleotides: TGTGCCAGTAAGGGGGATAACACCGGGGAGCTGTTTTTT. Its protein product is CASKGDNTGELFF. The V call is TRBV11-3, the J call TRBJ2-2; weak D call: TRBD1 (6 bases). The CDR3 totals 13 residues. The V end lost 9 bases, the J end lost 2 bases, and 10 bases lay between the germline ends. Germline V lookup: CDR1 SGHNT, CDR2 YENEEA.